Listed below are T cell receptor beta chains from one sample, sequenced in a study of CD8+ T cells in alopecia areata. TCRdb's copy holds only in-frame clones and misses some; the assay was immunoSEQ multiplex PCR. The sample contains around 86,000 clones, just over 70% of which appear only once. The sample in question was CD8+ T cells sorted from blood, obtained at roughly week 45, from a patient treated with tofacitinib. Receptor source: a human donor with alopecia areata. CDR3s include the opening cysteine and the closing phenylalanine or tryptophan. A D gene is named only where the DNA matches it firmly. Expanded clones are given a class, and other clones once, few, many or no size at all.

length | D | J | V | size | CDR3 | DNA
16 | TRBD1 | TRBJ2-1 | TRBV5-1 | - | CASSLDRDRVLDEQFF | TGCGCCAGCAGCTTGGATCGGGACAGGGTACTGGATGAGCAGTTCTTC
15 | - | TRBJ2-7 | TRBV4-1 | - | CASSQVDSGTYEQYF | TGCGCCAGCAGCCAAGTTGATAGTGGTACCTACGAGCAGTACTTC
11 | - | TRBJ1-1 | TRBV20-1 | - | CSASEGLEAFF | TGCAGTGCCTCTGAGGGCCTTGAAGCTTTCTTT
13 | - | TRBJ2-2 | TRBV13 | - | CASRHQDTGELFF | TGTGCCAGCAGGCACCAGGACACCGGGGAGCTGTTTTTT
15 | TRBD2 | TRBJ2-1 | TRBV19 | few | CASSMGGGAYNEQFF | TGTGCCAGTAGTATGGGCGGGGGGGCCTACAATGAGCAGTTCTTC
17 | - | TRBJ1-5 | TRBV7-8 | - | CASSLVPLGAGNQPQHF | TGTGCCAGCAGCTTAGTGCCGCTAGGGGCGGGCAATCAGCCCCAGCATTTT
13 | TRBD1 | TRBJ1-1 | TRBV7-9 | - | CASSPTGGTEAFF | TGTGCCAGCAGCCCAACAGGGGGAACTGAAGCTTTCTTT
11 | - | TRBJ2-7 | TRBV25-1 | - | CASGGAGEQYF | TGTGCCAGCGGAGGGGCGGGGGAGCAGTACTTC
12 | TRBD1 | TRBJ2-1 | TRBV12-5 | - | CASGGDSHEQFF | TGTGCTAGTGGTGGGGACAGTCATGAGCAGTTCTTC
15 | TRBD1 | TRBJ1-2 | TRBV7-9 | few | CASSWGQDYNYGYTF | TGTGCCAGCAGCTGGGGACAGGACTATAACTATGGCTACACCTTC
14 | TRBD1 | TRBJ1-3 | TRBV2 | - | CASIGTGSGNTIYF | TGTGCCAGCATAGGGACAGGGTCTGGAAACACCATATATTTT
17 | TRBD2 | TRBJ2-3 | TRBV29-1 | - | CSVSGLAGKDWPDTQYF | TGCAGCGTTTCTGGTCTAGCGGGGAAGGATTGGCCAGATACGCAGTATTTT
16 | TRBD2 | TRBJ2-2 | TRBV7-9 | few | CASTPWTSGLTGELFF | TGTGCCAGCACCCCCTGGACTAGCGGTCTCACCGGGGAGCTGTTTTTT
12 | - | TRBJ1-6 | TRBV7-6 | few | CASSLNNSPLHF | TGTGCCAGCAGCTTAAATAATTCACCCCTCCACTTT
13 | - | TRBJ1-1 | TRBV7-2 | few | CASSLAEATEAFF | TGTGCCAGCAGCTTAGCGGAAGCCACTGAAGCTTTCTTT
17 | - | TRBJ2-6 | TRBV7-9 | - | CASRPDSAHSGANVLTF | TGTGCCAGCAGACCGGACAGCGCACACTCTGGGGCCAACGTCCTGACTTTC